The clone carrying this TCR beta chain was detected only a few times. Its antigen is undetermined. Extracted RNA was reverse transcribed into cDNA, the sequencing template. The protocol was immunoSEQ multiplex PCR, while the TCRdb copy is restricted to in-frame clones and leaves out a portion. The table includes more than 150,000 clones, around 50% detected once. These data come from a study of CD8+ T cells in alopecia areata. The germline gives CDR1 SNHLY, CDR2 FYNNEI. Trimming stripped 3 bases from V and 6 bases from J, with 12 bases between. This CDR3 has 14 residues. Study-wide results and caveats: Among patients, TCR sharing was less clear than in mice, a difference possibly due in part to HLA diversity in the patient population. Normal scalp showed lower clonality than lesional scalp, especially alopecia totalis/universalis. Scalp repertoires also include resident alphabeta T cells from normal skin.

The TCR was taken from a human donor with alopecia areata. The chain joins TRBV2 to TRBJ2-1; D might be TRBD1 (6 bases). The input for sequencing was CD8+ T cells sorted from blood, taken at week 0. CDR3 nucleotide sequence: TGTGCCAGCAGTGACCCACAGGGTCGCAATGAGCAGTTCTTC. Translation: CASSDPQGRNEQFF.